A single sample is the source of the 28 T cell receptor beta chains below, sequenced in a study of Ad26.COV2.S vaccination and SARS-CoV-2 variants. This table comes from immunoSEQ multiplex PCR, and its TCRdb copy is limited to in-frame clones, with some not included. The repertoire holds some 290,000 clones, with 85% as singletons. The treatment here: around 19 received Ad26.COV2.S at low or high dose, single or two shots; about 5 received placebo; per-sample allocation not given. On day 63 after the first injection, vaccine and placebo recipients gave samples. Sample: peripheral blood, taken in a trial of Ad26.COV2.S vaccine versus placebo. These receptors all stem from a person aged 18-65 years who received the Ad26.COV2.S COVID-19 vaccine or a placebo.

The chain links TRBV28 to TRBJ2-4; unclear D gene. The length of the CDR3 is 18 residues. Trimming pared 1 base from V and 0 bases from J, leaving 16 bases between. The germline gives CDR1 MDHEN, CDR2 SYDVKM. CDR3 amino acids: CASSLLIGLYEAKNIQYF. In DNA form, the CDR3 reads TGTGCCAGCAGTTTATTGATCGGGCTCTACGAAGCCAAAAACATTCAGTACTTC.

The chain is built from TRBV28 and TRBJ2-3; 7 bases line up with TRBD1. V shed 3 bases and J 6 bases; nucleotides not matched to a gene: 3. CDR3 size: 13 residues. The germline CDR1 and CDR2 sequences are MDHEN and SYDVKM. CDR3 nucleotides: TGTGCCAGCAGTTTCTCGGACAGGGATACGCAGTATTTT. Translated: CASSFSDRDTQYF.

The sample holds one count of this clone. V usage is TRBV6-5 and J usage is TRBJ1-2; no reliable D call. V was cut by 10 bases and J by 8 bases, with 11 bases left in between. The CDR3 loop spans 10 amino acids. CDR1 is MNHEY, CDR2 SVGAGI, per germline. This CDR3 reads CATNKEGYTF. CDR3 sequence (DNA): TGTGCCACAAATAAAGAGGGCTACACCTTC.

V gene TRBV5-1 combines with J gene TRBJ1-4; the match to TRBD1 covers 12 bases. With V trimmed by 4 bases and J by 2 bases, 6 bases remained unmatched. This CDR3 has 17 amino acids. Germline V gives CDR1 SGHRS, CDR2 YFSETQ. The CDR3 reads CASSEGQGAMTNEKLFF. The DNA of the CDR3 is TGCGCCAGCAGCGAGGGACAGGGGGCGATGACTAATGAAAAACTGTTTTTT.

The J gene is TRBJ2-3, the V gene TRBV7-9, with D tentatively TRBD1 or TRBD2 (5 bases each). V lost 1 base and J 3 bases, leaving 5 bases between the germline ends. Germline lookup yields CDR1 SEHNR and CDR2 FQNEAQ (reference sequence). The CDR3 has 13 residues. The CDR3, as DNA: TGTGCCAGCAGCTTAGGGGGGACAGATACGCAGTATTTT. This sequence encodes CASSLGGTDTQYF.

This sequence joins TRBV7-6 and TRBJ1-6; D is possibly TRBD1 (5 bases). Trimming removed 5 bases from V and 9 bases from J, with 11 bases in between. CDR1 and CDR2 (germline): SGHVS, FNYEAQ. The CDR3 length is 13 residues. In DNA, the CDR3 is TGTGCCAGCAGCCAGGGTGTGGCTTCACCCCTCCACTTT. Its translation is CASSQGVASPLHF. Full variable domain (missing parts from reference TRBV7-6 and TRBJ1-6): GAGVSQSPRYKVTKRGQDVALRCDPISGHVSLYWYRQALGQGPEFLTYFNYEAQQDKSGLPNDRFSAERPEGSISTLTIQRTEQRDSAMYRCASSQGVASPLHFGNGTRLTVT.

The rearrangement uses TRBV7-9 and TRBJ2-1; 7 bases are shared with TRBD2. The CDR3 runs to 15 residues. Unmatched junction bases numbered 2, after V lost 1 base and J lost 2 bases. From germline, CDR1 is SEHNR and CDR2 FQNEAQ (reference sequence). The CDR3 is CASSLESGTYNEQFF. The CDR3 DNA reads TGTGCCAGCAGCTTAGAGAGCGGGACCTACAATGAGCAGTTCTTC. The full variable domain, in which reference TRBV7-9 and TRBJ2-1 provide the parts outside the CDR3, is DTGVSQNPRHKITKRGQNVTFRCDPISEHNRLYWYRQTLGQGPEFLTYFQNEAQLEKSRLLSDRFSAERPKGSFSTLEIQRTEQGDSAMYLCASSLESGTYNEQFFGPGTRLTVL.

The CDR3 reads CATYRGFNVLTF. As DNA, the CDR3 is TGTGCCACCTACAGGGGGTTCAACGTCCTGACTTTC. This chain connects TRBV7-9 to TRBJ2-6, with 8 nucleotides matching TRBD1. V trimming: 10 bases; J trimming: 9 bases; junction bases outside the gene matches: 5. The germline CDR1 and CDR2 sequences are SEHNR and FQNEAQ (reference sequence). The CDR3 spans 12 residues.

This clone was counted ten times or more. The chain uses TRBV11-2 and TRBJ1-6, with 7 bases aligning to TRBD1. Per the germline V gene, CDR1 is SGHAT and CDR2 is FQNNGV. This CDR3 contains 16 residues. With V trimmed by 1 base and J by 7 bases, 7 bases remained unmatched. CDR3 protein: CASSLAGTDLNSPLHF. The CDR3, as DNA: TGTGCCAGCAGCTTAGCCGGGACAGATTTAAATTCACCCCTCCACTTT.

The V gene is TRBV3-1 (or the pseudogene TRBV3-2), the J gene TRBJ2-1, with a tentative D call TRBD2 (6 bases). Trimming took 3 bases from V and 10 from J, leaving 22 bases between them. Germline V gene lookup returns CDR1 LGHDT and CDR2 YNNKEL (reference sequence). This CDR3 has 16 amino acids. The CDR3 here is CASSHEGLPGVEEQFF. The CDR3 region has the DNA TGTGCCAGCAGCCACGAGGGACTCCCTGGGGTTGAGGAGCAGTTCTTC.

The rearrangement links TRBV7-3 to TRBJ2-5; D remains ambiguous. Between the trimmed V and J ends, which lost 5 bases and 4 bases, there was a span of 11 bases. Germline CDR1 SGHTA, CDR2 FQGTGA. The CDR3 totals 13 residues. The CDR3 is CASSDGPRETQYF. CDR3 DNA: TGTGCCAGCAGCGACGGTCCTAGAGAGACCCAGTACTTC.

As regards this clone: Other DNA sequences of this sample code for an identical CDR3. CDR3 in DNA: TGTGCCAGCTCACCCGGCCGGGGCTCTGGAAACACCATATATTTT. Protein product: CASSPGRGSGNTIYF. J is TRBJ1-3 and V is TRBV18; D uncertain. V lost 3 bases and J 0 bases, leaving 9 bases between the germline ends. This CDR3 comprises 15 residues. Germline V CDR1 and CDR2: KGHSH, LQKENI.

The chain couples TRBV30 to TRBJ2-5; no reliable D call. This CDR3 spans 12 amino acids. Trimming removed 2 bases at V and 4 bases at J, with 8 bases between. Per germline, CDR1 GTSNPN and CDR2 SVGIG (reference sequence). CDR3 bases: TGTGCCTGGAGTCTCGATAGAGAGACCCAGTACTTC. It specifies CAWSLDRETQYF.

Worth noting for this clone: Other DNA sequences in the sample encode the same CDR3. Written as DNA, the CDR3 is TGTGCCAGCAGTGAGCTAGATACGCAGTATTTT. As protein: CASSELDTQYF. This chain uses TRBV2 with TRBJ2-3; D is undetermined. The CDR3 loop spans 11 amino acids. Per the germline V gene, CDR1 is SNHLY and CDR2 is FYNNEI. Trimming left V 3 bases short and J 5 bases short, with 3 bases between. Using reference TRBV2 and TRBJ2-3 for the parts outside the CDR3, the full variable domain is EPEVTQTPSHQVTQMGQEVILRCVPISNHLYFYWYRQILGQKVEFLVSFYNNEISEKSEIFDDQFSVERPDGSNFTLKIRSTKLEDSAMYFCASSELDTQYFGPGTRLTVL.

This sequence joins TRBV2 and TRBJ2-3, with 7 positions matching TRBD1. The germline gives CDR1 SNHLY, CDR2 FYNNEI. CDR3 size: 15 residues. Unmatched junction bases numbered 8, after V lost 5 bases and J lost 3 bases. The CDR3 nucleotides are TGTGCCAGCAGTACGACAGGGTGGGAGACAGATACGCAGTATTTT. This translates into CASSTTGWETDTQYF.

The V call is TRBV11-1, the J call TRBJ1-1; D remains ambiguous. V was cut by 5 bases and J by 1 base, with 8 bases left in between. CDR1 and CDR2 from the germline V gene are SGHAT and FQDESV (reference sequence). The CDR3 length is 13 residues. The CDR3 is CASSSRQNTEAFF. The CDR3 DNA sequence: TGTGCCAGCAGCAGCCGACAGAACACTGAAGCTTTCTTT. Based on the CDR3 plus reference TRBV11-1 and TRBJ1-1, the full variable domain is EAEVAQSPRYKITEKSQAVAFWCDPISGHATLYWYRQILGQGPELLVQFQDESVVDDSQLPKDRFSAERLKGVDSTLKIQPAELGDSAMYLCASSSRQNTEAFFGQGTRLTVV.

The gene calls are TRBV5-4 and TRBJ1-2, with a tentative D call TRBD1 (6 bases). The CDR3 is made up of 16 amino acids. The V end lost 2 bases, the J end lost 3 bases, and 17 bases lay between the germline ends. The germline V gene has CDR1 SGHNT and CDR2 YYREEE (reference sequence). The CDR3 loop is CASSFGNRESHYGYTF. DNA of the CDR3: TGTGCCAGCAGCTTCGGCAACAGGGAAAGTCACTATGGCTACACCTTC.

DNA of the CDR3: TGTGCCAGCAGCCTGGGACAGGGAGGTTGGAATGAGCAGTTCTTC. Its translation: CASSLGQGGWNEQFF. The chain carries TRBV7-3 and TRBJ2-1; TRBD1 matches at 9 bases. Germline trimming cut 5 bases from V and 7 bases from J; bases unmatched to any gene: 9. The CDR3 length is 15 residues. CDR1 and CDR2 from the germline V gene are SGHTA and FQGTGA.

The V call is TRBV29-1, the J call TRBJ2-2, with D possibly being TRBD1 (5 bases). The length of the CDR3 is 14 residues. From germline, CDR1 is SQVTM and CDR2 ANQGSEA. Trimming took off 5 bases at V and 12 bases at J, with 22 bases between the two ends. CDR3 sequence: CSVPTGQALDKLFF. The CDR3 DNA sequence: TGCAGCGTTCCCACCGGCCAGGCTTTGGACAAGCTGTTTTTT.

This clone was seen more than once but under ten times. The CDR3 region has the DNA TGTGCCAGCAGTTTAGGTGGCAGGGCTTCACCCCTCCACTTT. Translating gives CASSLGGRASPLHF. The chain uses TRBV28 and TRBJ1-6, with a possible D match to TRBD1 (5 bases). This CDR3 comprises 14 residues. The germline V gene encodes CDR1 MDHEN and CDR2 SYDVKM. V was trimmed by 2 bases and J by 9 bases, leaving 11 bases between them.

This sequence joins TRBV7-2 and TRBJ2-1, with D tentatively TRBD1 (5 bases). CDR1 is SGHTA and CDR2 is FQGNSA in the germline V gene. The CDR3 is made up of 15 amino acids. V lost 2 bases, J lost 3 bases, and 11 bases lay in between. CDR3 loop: CASSLSRVFYNEQFF. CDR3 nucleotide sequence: TGTGCCAGCAGCTTATCCAGGGTATTCTACAATGAGCAGTTCTTC.

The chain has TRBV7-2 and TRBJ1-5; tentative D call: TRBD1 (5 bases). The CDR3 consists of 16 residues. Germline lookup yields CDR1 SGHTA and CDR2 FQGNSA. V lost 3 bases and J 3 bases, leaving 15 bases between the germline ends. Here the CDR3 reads CASSLGIGTVNQPQHF. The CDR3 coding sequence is TGTGCCAGCAGCTTGGGGATAGGGACGGTCAATCAGCCCCAGCATTTT.

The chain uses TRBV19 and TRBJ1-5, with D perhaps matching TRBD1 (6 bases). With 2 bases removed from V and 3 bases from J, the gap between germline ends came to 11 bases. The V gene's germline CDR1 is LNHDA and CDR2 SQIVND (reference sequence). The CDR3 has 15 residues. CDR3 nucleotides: TGTGCCAGTAGTATATCGGACAGCCACAATCAGCCCCAGCATTTT. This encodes CASSISDSHNQPQHF.

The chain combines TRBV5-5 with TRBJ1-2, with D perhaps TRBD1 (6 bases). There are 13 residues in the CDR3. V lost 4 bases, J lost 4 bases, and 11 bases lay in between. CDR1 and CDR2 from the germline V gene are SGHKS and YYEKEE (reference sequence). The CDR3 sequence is CASSPRGFYGYTF. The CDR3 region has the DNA TGTGCCAGCAGCCCCAGGGGATTCTATGGCTACACCTTC.

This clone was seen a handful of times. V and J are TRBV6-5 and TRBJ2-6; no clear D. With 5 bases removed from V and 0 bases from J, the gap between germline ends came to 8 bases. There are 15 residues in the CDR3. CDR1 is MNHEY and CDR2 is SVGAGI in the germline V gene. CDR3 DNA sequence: TGTGCCAGCAGTCTAGGGCCCTCTGGGGCCAACGTCCTGACTTTC. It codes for CASSLGPSGANVLTF.

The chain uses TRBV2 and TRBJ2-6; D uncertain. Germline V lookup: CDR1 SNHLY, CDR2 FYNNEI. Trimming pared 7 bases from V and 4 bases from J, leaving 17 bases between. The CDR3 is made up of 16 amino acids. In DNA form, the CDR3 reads TGTGCCAGCACCCCCCCGAGAGCTCGCGGGGCCAACGTCCTGACTTTC. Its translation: CASTPPRARGANVLTF.

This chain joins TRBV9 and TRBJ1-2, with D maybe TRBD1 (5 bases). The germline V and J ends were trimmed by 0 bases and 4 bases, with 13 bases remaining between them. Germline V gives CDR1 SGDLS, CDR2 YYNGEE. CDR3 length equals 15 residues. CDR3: CASSVDDSGRYGYTF. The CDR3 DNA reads TGTGCCAGCAGCGTAGATGACTCGGGACGCTATGGCTACACCTTC.

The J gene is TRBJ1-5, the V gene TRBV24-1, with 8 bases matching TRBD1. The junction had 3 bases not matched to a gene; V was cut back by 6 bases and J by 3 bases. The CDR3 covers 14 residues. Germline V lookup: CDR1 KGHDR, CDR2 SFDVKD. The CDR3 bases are TGTGCCACCAGTCGGACAGGGACCAATCAGCCCCAGCATTTT. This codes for CATSRTGTNQPQHF.